This T cell receptor beta chain derives from a study of blood T cell repertoires in COVID-19 (dated by TCRdb to 2019 to 2021). For the wider study: Collaborator samples came from the United States, Italy and Spain and covered acute and convalescent phases of COVID-19. The prospective study material was composed of cDNA or gDNA derived from T cells, B-cell-depleted T cells, or PBMCs. Subjects who had been exposed to COVID-19, were actively infected with it, or had recovered from it provided the deeply sampled blood TCRbeta repertoires that made up the dataset. The repertoires were made available in a free public database intended to serve as a resource for research on the immune response to SARS-CoV-2. Samples came from the ongoing ImmuneRACE study (first 160 participants) plus 1,254 subjects from 6 global collaborators. Sample metadata almost always included a de-identified subject ID, COVID-19 status, age in years and sex. Where available, HLA class I and class II types were taken from metadata supplied by the sample provider and were not determined by assay-based typing. On the study overall, not on this receptor specifically: The quantity of clinical and demographic metadata differed by source and by participant and was supplied without curation.

The collaborating institutions used their own protocols to collect whole blood in K2EDTA tubes. For TCRbeta analysis, collaborators shipped samples as frozen whole blood, isolated PBMCs, or DNA extracted from either of those sample types. Details on this clone: The antigen this receptor binds is unknown. Base quality data are lacking; no much larger clone is found one base away.

TCRbeta CDR3 regions were amplified from genomic DNA using the immunoSEQ Assay, a bias-controlled multiplex PCR. The study's own analysis went as follows. The number of nucleated cells in each sample was estimated by amplification of reference gene primers within the assay. To quantify the absolute abundance of each unique TCRbeta CDR3 rearrangement, sequence reads were collapsed and filtered. For each sample, productive Simpson clonality was calculated as the square root of Simpson's diversity index across productive rearrangements. TCRdb took this table from immuneACCESS and kept in-frame rearrangements with V and J called. Such tables lack part of the clones; where checked against another copy, unresolved V genes explain under half of the gap, and the rest is unexplained. V and J calls and clone size are copied from that table; D and trimming were computed from the DNA. The sample table records about 40,000 clones; around 82% of these occur just once. Roughly 4.4% of the sample is held by the ten biggest clonotypes.

Between the V and J ends, shortened by 4 bases and 2 bases respectively, the junction contains 14 bases. Reading from cysteine to phenylalanine, the CDR3 counts 15 amino acids. Only the CDR3 region is kept as DNA, spanning 45 bases read in frame from base 1. According to the germline V gene, CDR1 reads SQVTM and CDR2 reads ANQGSEA. The sequenced sample was peripheral blood. This TCR came from a woman aged 70-85 years with acute or convalescent COVID-19. The sequence is built from TRBV29-1 and TRBJ2-2; the D gene assignment is ambiguous. The sequenced DNA is TGCAGCGTTGTCCTAGTAGGTCAAAACACCGGGGAGCTGTTTTTT. This encodes CSVVLVGQNTGELFF.